Listed here are 20 T cell receptor beta chains from one sample, sequenced in a study of patients and donors after allogeneic stem cell transplantation. One entry per CDR3 protein results from TCRdb running MiXCR on the RT-PCR reads. The data contain hundreds of thousands of distinct CDR3 sequences, under 20% of them singletons. Source material: blood, either unsorted or a sorted T cell fraction (not recorded which). The source is a human donor who was either an allogeneic HSCT recipient or a stem cell or donor lymphocyte infusion donor (not recorded which). It is not recorded whose cells these are; they may come from a transplant donor.

This clonotype came up a few times. The gene calls are TRBV28 and TRBJ2-3, with 10 bases that match TRBD2. Trimming at V came to 5 bases and at J to 3 bases, leaving 8 bases not matched to a gene. The CDR3 is 16 amino acids. The germline V gene encodes CDR1 MDHEN and CDR2 SYDVKM. The CDR3 spells CASSTSSSGRTDTQYF. CDR3 coding DNA: TGTGCCAGCAGTACCTCCTCTAGCGGGAGAACAGATACGCAGTATTTT.

This chain links TRBV4-2 with TRBJ2-3; 14 nucleotides line up with TRBD2. This CDR3 has 20 amino acids. The ends lost 1 base at V and 0 bases at J; junction bases unmatched: 9. CDR1 and CDR2 (germline): LGHNA, YNFKEQ. The DNA of the CDR3 is TGTGCCAGCAGCCAAGGGGGACTAGCGGGGGCCATCCTTAGCACAGATACGCAGTATTTT. The encoded protein is CASSQGGLAGAILSTDTQYF.

This clonotype was picked up many times. This CDR3 is CASSHGKPDTQYF. In DNA form, the CDR3 reads TGTGCCAGCAGCCACGGCAAACCCGATACGCAGTATTTT. This chain joins TRBV7-7 and TRBJ2-3; D is undetermined. There are 13 residues in the CDR3. Germline loops: CDR1 SSHAT, CDR2 FNYEAQ (reference sequence). Trimming pared 5 bases from V and 6 bases from J, leaving 12 bases between.

This sequence joins TRBV6-1 and TRBJ1-2, with D hard to call. The CDR3 extends over 12 amino acids. V gave up 0 bases and J gave up 5 bases, with 4 bases separating them. Germline V gives CDR1 MNHNS, CDR2 SASEGT. The DNA for the CDR3 is TGTGCCAGCAGTGAAGCAGTATATGGCTACACCTTC. It translates to CASSEAVYGYTF.

This clonotype was found many times. The gene calls are TRBV29-1 and TRBJ1-2, with 11 bases lining up with TRBD1. This CDR3 has 17 amino acids. CDR1 and CDR2 from the germline V gene are SQVTM and ANQGSEA. Trimming took 2 bases from V and 3 from J; bases not matched to a gene: 11. The CDR3 region has the DNA TGCAGCGTTGAAAACACCCCGGGACAGGGGGTTTACTATGGCTACACCTTC. It specifies CSVENTPGQGVYYGYTF.

This clonotype has a handful of counts. The CDR3 sequence is CASSARLAGGQRPDTQYF. In DNA, the CDR3 is TGTGCCAGCAGCGCCCGACTAGCGGGAGGGCAACGTCCAGATACGCAGTATTTT. The chain uses TRBV7-8 and TRBJ2-3, with 14 positions matching TRBD2. Germline CDR1 and CDR2: SGHVS and FQNEAQ. The V gene end was trimmed by 5 bases and the J gene end by 4 bases; junction bases not matched to a gene: 11. CDR3 size: 18 residues.

The rearrangement links TRBV2 to TRBJ2-1; D might be TRBD2 (7 bases). The germline V and J ends were trimmed by 4 bases and 7 bases, with 14 bases remaining between them. CDR3 length: 14 amino acids. Germline V gene sequence: CDR1 SNHLY, CDR2 FYNNEI. This chain's CDR3 is CASSVRGRRNEQFF. The CDR3 DNA sequence: TGTGCCAGCAGTGTGCGGGGGCGGAGGAATGAGCAGTTCTTC.

The V and J genes are TRBV5-5 and TRBJ1-4; a possible D gene is TRBD1 (6 bases). The germline gives CDR1 SGHKS, CDR2 YYEKEE (reference sequence). V was trimmed by 3 bases and J by 7 bases, leaving 13 bases between them. CDR3 length: 14 amino acids. The CDR3 DNA is TGTGCCAGCAGCTCGGGGGGGCGCCTTGAAAAACTGTTTTTT. Amino acids: CASSSGGRLEKLFF. The whole variable domain, remainder taken from reference TRBV5-5 and TRBJ1-4, is DAGVTQSPTHLIKTRGQQVTLRCSPISGHKSVSWYQQVLGQGPQFIFQYYEKEERGRGNFPDRFSARQFPNYSSELNVNALLLGDSALYLCASSSGGRLEKLFFGSGTQLSVL.

This clonotype has at least ten counts. The chain links TRBV12-3 or TRBV12-4 to TRBJ1-4; 7 bases agree with TRBD1. There are 14 residues in the CDR3. The trim removed 7 bases at V and 2 bases at J, leaving 4 bases unmatched. CDR3 coding DNA: TGTGCCAGCACTAAGACAGGGACTAATGAAAAACTGTTTTTT. This sequence encodes CASTKTGTNEKLFF.

The chain carries TRBV7-9 and TRBJ2-2; D remains unclear. Germline CDR1 and CDR2: SEHNR and FQNEAQ (reference sequence). Trimming cost V 2 bases and J 0 bases, with 4 bases left between them. The CDR3 runs to 14 residues. CDR3 nucleotides: TGTGCCAGCAGCTTACTACCGAACACCGGGGAGCTGTTTTTT. Translating gives CASSLLPNTGELFF.

This clonotype was picked up a small number of times. The rearrangement links TRBV20-1 to TRBJ2-7, with D possibly being TRBD2 (5 bases). V lost 5 bases and J 7 bases, leaving 18 bases between the germline ends. The CDR3 contains 13 residues. Germline values: CDR1 DFQATT, CDR2 SNEGSKA (reference sequence). The CDR3 coding sequence is TGCAGTGCTCCACATAGCGCCCGGCTTGAGCAGTACTTC. It is translated as CSAPHSARLEQYF.

This clonotype was counted between two and nine times. This sequence joins TRBV9 and TRBJ2-3, with D unresolved. Germline CDR1 and CDR2: SGDLS and YYNGEE. The V gene lost 0 bases and the J gene lost 2 bases, with 10 bases spanning the gap. This CDR3 has 15 amino acids. The CDR3: CASSVGAPHTDTQYF. CDR3 DNA sequence: TGTGCCAGCAGCGTAGGAGCACCTCACACAGATACGCAGTATTTT.

This clonotype was seen a few times. The rearrangement joins TRBV27 to TRBJ2-3; D might be TRBD2 (5 bases). The CDR3 is 14 amino acids. Per the germline V gene, CDR1 is MNHEY and CDR2 is SMNVEV (reference sequence). V was clipped by 2 bases and J by 4 bases, with 10 bases between them. DNA for the CDR3: TGTGCCAGCAGTTTAAGGGAGAAGCCAGATACGCAGTATTTT. Translating gives CASSLREKPDTQYF.

In this sample, this clonotype turned up a few times. The chain joins TRBV3-1 to TRBJ2-4; TRBD2 agrees at 8 bases. Per germline, CDR1 LGHDT and CDR2 YNNKEL (reference sequence). V dropped 4 bases and J dropped 0; count of bases not matched to a gene: 5. The CDR3 contains 16 residues. CDR3 in DNA: TGTGCCAGCAGCCCCGCGGGGGGCCTAGCCAAAAACATTCAGTACTTC. Its translation is CASSPAGGLAKNIQYF.

The chain recombines TRBV5-1 with TRBJ2-7; TRBD2 aligns across 10 bases. Looked up from germline, CDR1 is SGHRS and CDR2 is YFSETQ. CDR3 length equals 14 residues. Trimming took 3 bases from V and 3 from J; bases not matched to a gene: 3. The CDR3 region has the DNA TGCGCCAGCAGCTGGGCTAGCGGGGGCTACGAGCAGTACTTC. As protein: CASSWASGGYEQYF. Filled out from reference TRBV5-1 and TRBJ2-7, the complete variable domain reads KAGVTQTPRYLIKTRGQQVTLSCSPISGHRSVSWYQQTPGQGLQFLFEYFSETQRNKGNFPGRFSGRQFSNSRSEMNVSTLELGDSALYLCASSWASGGYEQYFGPGTRLTVT.

This chain uses TRBV7-9 with TRBJ2-6, with D possibly being TRBD1 (5 bases). Germline-derived CDR1 and CDR2 are SEHNR and FQNEAQ (reference sequence). There are 17 residues in the CDR3. V shed 1 base and J shed 7 bases, with 17 bases lying between them. The CDR3 protein is CASSLVTGSQNANVLTF. As DNA, the CDR3 is TGTGCCAGCAGCTTAGTTACAGGCTCGCAAAATGCCAACGTCCTGACTTTC.

The chain joins TRBV4-3 to TRBJ2-5, with no clear D. The ends were cut back, 0 bases at V and 6 bases at J, with 8 bases in the middle. CDR1 and CDR2 from the germline V gene are LGHNA and YSLEER. The CDR3 contains 13 residues. The CDR3 DNA follows: TGCGCCAGCAGCCAAGATGTGGAGAAGACCCAGTACTTC. Translation gives CASSQDVEKTQYF.

This clonotype appeared a few times. One end of the junction is discordant with germline, which a read error may explain. The CDR3 sequence: CASSFRQGSLSRANVLTF. The CDR3 nucleotides are TGTGCCAGCAGCTTCAGACAGGGTTCTCTCTCTCGGGCCAACGTCCTGACTTTC. The genes are TRBV11-2 and TRBJ2-6; 7 bases are shared with TRBD1. CDR1 SGHAT and CDR2 FQNNGV come from the germline V gene. This CDR3 comprises 18 residues. The whole variable domain, filled in from reference TRBV11-2 and TRBJ2-6, reads EAGVAQSPRYKIIEKRQSVAFWCNPISGHATLYWYQQILGQGPKLLIQFQNNGVVDDSQLPKDRFSAERLKGVDSTLKIQPAKLEDSAVYLCASSFRQGSLSRANVLTFGAGSRLTVL.

The V call is TRBV4-2, the J call TRBJ2-7; D is undetermined. Trimming took off 0 bases at V and 5 bases at J, with 5 bases between the two ends. CDR1 LGHNA and CDR2 YNFKEQ come from the germline V gene. The CDR3 consists of 12 residues. The CDR3 region has the DNA TGTGCCAGCAGCCAAGATAGGAACGAGCAGTACTTC. Protein: CASSQDRNEQYF.

This clonotype was observed a handful of times. The chain uses TRBV11-2 and TRBJ2-7, with 9 bases that match TRBD1. Germline CDR1 SGHAT, CDR2 FQNNGV. The CDR3 has 14 amino acids. J was trimmed by 7 bases and V by 4 bases; bases with no gene match: 8. The CDR3 sequence is CASSSLQGAGEQYF. DNA of the CDR3: TGTGCCAGCAGCTCTTTACAGGGGGCTGGAGAGCAGTACTTC.